This TCR beta chain originates from a study of T cells in Graves' hyperthyroidism and ophthalmopathy. This clonotype has a handful of counts. Antigen: not known. TCR beta CDR3 region amplification was performed from RNA transcripts. Researchers ran a first-round RT-PCR on the TCR CDR3 using the HTBI primer set. A single record per CDR3 protein comes from TCRdb applying MiXCR to the multiplex PCR reads. This table holds roughly 290,000 distinct CDR3 sequences, around 13% found once. The V segment lost 6 bases and the J segment 4 bases; nucleotides outside the gene matches: 9. CDR3 length: 16 residues. Stable Graves' hyperthyroidism denoted no ophthalmopathy progression over 18 months. The PBMCs had their origin in approximately 10 ml of fresh peripheral blood. Study-level findings and limits: Most clonotypes expanded in thyroid above 0.001 were likewise present in blood. Median prediction lead before ophthalmopathy onset was 6.5 months with the model.

Sequences were obtained from blood. The V gene is TRBV12-3 or TRBV12-4, the J gene TRBJ2-2, with 9 bases matching TRBD1. The receptor's source is a woman in her 40s with Graves' hyperthyroidism. The DNA of the CDR3 is TGTGCCAGCAGCCTACAGGGGGCGCTGGGCACCGGGGAGCTGTTTTTT. As protein: CASSLQGALGTGELFF.